One sample yielded the 2 T cell receptor beta chains listed below, sequenced in a study of CD8 T cells in ankylosing spondylitis. Study results and caveats: Apparently characteristic of ankylosing spondylitis blood was a TCR beta motif (fewer than 10 highly homologous variants).

Their antigen targets remain unknown. TCRdb analysed the 5' RACE reads with MiXCR anew, one entry per CDR3 protein. Among a few hundred thousand distinct CDR3 sequences listed, around 8% were seen once. Material for sequencing was blood, either unsorted or a sorted T cell fraction (not recorded which). Receptors were obtained from a male donor with ankylosing spondylitis.

This clonotype was counted ten times or more. V gene TRBV15 combines with J gene TRBJ1-5; 10 nucleotides agree with TRBD1. Germline CDR1 reads LNHNV; CDR2 reads YYDKDF (reference sequence). With V trimmed by 5 bases and J by 4 bases, 5 bases remained unmatched. The length of the CDR3 is 15 residues. The CDR3 DNA follows: TGTGCCACCAGCCCGCGGACAGGGGGAAATCAGCCCCAGCATTTT. Encoded protein: CATSPRTGGNQPQHF.

CDR3 protein: CASSLQGHSPLHF. The DNA for the CDR3 is TGTGCCAGCAGTCTCCAGGGTCATTCACCCCTCCACTTT. This sequence joins TRBV27 and TRBJ1-6; TRBD1 might be the D (5 bases). V shed 5 bases and J shed 8 bases, with 10 bases lying between them. The CDR3 loop spans 13 amino acids. Germline CDR1 and CDR2: MNHEY and SMNVEV (reference sequence).